Sequencing of this T cell receptor (beta chain) was carried out in a study of spatial heterogeneity in lung cancer (dated by TCRdb to between 2018 and 2021). About the study as a whole: Beta-chain transcripts were consistently detected in greater numbers than alpha-chain transcripts, which likely reflected higher beta-chain transcript abundance. In the raw uncorrected reads, each unique combination of TCR and UMI appeared more than ten times on average. Nonsynonymous mutation counts, determined by whole-exome sequencing of tumor tissue, were related to TCR repertoire features. The study quantitatively compared TCR alpha and beta repertoires across multiple tumor regions, matched nontumor lung and blood in non-small cell lung cancer. At surgery, some 200 tumor regions, almost 65 matched nontumor lung samples and 56 PBMC samples were TCR-sequenced for both alpha and beta chains. General conclusions and limits of the study: Additional single-cell paired TCR alpha and beta sequencing was considered necessary to confirm, at a functional level, the hypothesis that regional TCRs recognize regional mutations.

The method was 5' RACE. The listed sequencing device is NextSeq 500. In the TCR library protocol, a unique molecular identifier was attached to each TCR cDNA molecule so that PCR and sequencing errors could be corrected. Per the source publication's procedure: TCR identification, UMI-based error correction and CDR3 extraction were performed with Decombinator tools. Expanded TCRs were defined as those above a frequency of 2 per 1,000, corresponding to the top 1% of the tumor frequency distribution. Rényi diversity was computed with the R vegan package after subsampling each repertoire 100 times to 5,000 TCRs. CDR3 similarity networks were constructed using string-kernel similarity of amino acid triplets, with links drawn between CDR3s whose pairwise similarity was above 0.82. In-frame beta chains were kept once TCRdb had trimmed the public reads at Q25 with fastp and called clones with MiXCR. Every entry covers one CDR3 protein and lists the most common genes and DNA from its rows. The V and J calls and clone size are TCRdb's, not the authors'. The sample yields approximately 13,000 distinct CDR3 sequences; 5.2% were counted once. Less than 45% of the sample is taken by the ten largest.

This specimen's time point label, per the study, means: sample taken at primary tumor resection. For TCR sequencing, whole RNA was extracted from tumor and nontumor lung tissue, or from cryopreserved PBMC samples, and no cell sorting was done. Donors were some 70 patients with early-stage, untreated non-small cell lung cancer from the lung TRACERx cohort. Only patients with enough RNA available from two or more tumor regions were chosen for TCR sequencing. The germline V and J ends show losses of 3 bases and 1 base respectively, and no gene match explains 5 bases of the junction. Via the germline V gene, CDR1 is SGHRS and CDR2 YFSETQ. The CDR3 goes from the cysteine to the phenylalanine over 17 residues. Only the CDR3 region is kept as DNA, spanning 51 bases read in frame from base 1. This clonotype was observed many times. It has no known antigen specificity. The input lacks base qualities; no much larger clone sits a single base away. This beta chain lies outside the target of a library built for alpha chains; its clone size means little.

This TCR derives from a human donor with early-stage non-small cell lung cancer. This receptor chain uses TRBV5-1 and TRBJ2-2; the junction holds 11 bases that match TRBD2. The sequenced sample was lung tumor tissue, obtained at surgery. The DNA sequence is as follows: TGCGCCAGCAGCTCTAAACTAGCGGGAGTGAACACCGGGGAGCTGTTTTTT. Its product reads: CASSSKLAGVNTGELFF.